A selection of T cell receptor beta chains follows, all from one sample in a study of T cell changes during pregnancy in multiple sclerosis. This table comes from immunoSEQ multiplex PCR, and its TCRdb copy is limited to in-frame clones, with some not included. The table has tens of thousands of clones, 92% seen once; the top ten hold approximately 0.21%. Sequences were derived from CD4+ T cells from peripheral blood mononuclear cells, sampled in the second trimester of pregnancy. These receptor sequences come from a female donor with multiple sclerosis, enrolled in a pregnancy study. Both conserved end residues are part of each CDR3. Fields, in order: J gene, clone size, D gene, V gene, CDR3 length, CDR3 DNA, CDR3 protein. D genes are given only for firm matches. Rows give clone size only sometimes, using once, few, many, or a class for an expanded clone.

TRBJ1-2 - TRBD1 TRBV4-1 18 TGCGCCAGCAGCCAAGATTTCGGCAGGGGGGACTGGGACTATGGCTACACCTTC CASSQDFGRGDWDYGYTF
TRBJ2-1 - TRBD1 TRBV19 15 TGTGCCAGTAGTCCGGGACAGGTCGTTAACAATGAGCAGTTCTTC CASSPGQVVNNEQFF
TRBJ2-6 - - TRBV6-1 16 TGTGCCAGCAGTGAAGCCCTAAACTCTGGGGCCAACGTCCTGACTTTC CASSEALNSGANVLTF
TRBJ2-5 few - TRBV29-1 11 TGCAGCGTTAGTCCGGGAGAGACCCAGTACTTC CSVSPGETQYF
TRBJ2-7 - TRBD2 TRBV27 16 TGTGCCAGCAGTCACACAGCTAGCGGAAGCTCCTACGAGCAGTACTTC CASSHTASGSSYEQYF
TRBJ2-1 - - TRBV30 15 TGTGCCTGGATAGGAGCTTTGAGCTCCTACAATGAGCAGTTCTTC CAWIGALSSYNEQFF
TRBJ2-1 - - TRBV5-1 16 TGCGCCAGCAGCTTGGCCCAGGGCAGGGGCTACAATGAGCAGTTCTTC CASSLAQGRGYNEQFF
TRBJ2-2 - - TRBV2 15 TGTGCCAGCAGTGAAACAACAGGGAAGACCGGGGAGCTGTTTTTT CASSETTGKTGELFF
TRBJ1-2 - TRBD1 TRBV5-8 14 TGTGCCAGCAGCTCCCGACAGGGGTACTATGGCTACACCTTC CASSSRQGYYGYTF
TRBJ2-3 - TRBD2 TRBV5-6 17 TGTGCCAGCAGCGAGGGAGGGAGGGGACGGGGCACAGATACGCAGTATTTT CASSEGGRGRGTDTQYF
TRBJ1-3 - - TRBV11-2 19 TGTGCCAGCAGCTTAGAGGGACCAGGGGCGAAAGAATCTGGAAACACCATATATTTT CASSLEGPGAKESGNTIYF
TRBJ2-1 - - TRBV5-1 15 TGCGCCAGCAGCTTGGAAGTCCCAGGGAACAATGAGCAGTTCTTC CASSLEVPGNNEQFF
TRBJ1-3 - - TRBV7-9 15 TGTGCCAGCAGCCGAGGTGGGGCCTCTGGAAACACCATATATTTT CASSRGGASGNTIYF
TRBJ1-1 - - TRBV18 15 TGTGCCAGCTCACCGAACAGGGCGGAGAACACTGAAGCTTTCTTT CASSPNRAENTEAFF
TRBJ2-5 - - TRBV5-1 13 TGCGCCAGCAGCTTGGGGCAGCAAGAGACCCAGTACTTC CASSLGQQETQYF
TRBJ1-1 - - TRBV6-1 11 TGTGCCAGCCTCCCGACAGCTGAAGCTTTCTTT CASLPTAEAFF
TRBJ2-1 - TRBD2 TRBV7-3 18 TGTGCCAGCAGCTTAACGTCCCCCCCTAGCGGGGGCTACAATGAGCAGTTCTTC CASSLTSPPSGGYNEQFF
TRBJ1-2 - - TRBV14 13 TGTGCCAGCAGCCAAGTCCGGGGATCTGGCTACACCTTC CASSQVRGSGYTF
TRBJ1-3 - - TRBV30 14 TGTGCCTGGAGTGTAGCCCTCTCGGGAAACACCATATATTTT CAWSVALSGNTIYF
TRBJ1-5 - - TRBV19 14 TGTGCCAGTAGTAAAGACCACCACGGGCAGCCCCAGCATTTT CASSKDHHGQPQHF
TRBJ2-1 - TRBD1 TRBV7-6 14 TGTGCCAGCAGCTTGGGGACAGGGTCCTATGAGCAGTTCTTC CASSLGTGSYEQFF